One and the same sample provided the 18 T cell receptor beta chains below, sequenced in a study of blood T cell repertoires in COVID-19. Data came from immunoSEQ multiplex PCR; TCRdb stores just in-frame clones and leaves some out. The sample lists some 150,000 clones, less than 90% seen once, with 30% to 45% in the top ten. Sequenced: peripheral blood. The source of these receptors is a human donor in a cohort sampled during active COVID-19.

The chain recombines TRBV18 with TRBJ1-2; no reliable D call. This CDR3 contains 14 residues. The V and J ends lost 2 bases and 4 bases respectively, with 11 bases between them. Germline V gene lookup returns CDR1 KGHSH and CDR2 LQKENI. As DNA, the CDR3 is TGTGCCAGCTCACCAACAACAGACACCTATGGCTACACCTTC. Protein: CASSPTTDTYGYTF.

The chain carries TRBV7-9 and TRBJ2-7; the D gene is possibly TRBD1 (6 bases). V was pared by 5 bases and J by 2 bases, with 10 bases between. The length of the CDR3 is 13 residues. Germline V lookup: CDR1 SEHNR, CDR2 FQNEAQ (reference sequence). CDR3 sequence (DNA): TGTGCCAGCAGCCGATCAGGGGCCTACGAGCAGTACTTC. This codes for CASSRSGAYEQYF.

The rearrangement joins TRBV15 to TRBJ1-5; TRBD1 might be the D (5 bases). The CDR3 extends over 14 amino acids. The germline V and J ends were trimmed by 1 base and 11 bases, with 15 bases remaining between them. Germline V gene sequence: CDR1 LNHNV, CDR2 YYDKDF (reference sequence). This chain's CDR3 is CATSRGGLGRTQHF. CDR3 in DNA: TGTGCCACCAGCAGAGGTGGCCTGGGGCGGACCCAGCATTTT.

CDR3 in amino acids: CASSYSVRGSYQPQHF. In DNA form, the CDR3 reads TGTGCCAGCAGTTACTCGGTCAGGGGGTCGTATCAGCCCCAGCATTTT. The chain couples TRBV6-2 or TRBV6-3 to TRBJ1-5, with 7 bases matching TRBD1. After removal of 0 bases from V and 5 bases from J, the junction contained 7 bases not matched to a gene. This CDR3 has 16 amino acids. Per the germline V gene, CDR1 is MNHEY and CDR2 is SVGEGT.

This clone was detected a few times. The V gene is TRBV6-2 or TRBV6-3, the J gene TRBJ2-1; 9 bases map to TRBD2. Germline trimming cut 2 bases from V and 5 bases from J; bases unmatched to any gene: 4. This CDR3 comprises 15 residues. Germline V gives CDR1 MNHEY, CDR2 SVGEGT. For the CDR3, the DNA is TGTGCCAGCAGTTACGCTGCGGGGGGGCACAATGAGCAGTTCTTC. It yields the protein CASSYAAGGHNEQFF.

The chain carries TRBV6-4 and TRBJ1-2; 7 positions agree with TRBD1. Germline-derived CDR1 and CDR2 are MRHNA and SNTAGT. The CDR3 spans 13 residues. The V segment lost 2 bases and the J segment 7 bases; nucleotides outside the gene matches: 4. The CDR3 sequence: CASSDGQASGYTF. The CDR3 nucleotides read TGTGCCAGCAGTGACGGACAGGCAAGTGGCTACACCTTC.

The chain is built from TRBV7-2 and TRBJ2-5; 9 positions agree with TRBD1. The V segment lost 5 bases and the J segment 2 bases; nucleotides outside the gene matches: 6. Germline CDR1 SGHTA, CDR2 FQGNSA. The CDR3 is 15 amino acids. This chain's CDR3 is CASSEDRGRQETQYF. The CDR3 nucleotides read TGTGCCAGCAGCGAGGACAGGGGTCGGCAAGAGACCCAGTACTTC.

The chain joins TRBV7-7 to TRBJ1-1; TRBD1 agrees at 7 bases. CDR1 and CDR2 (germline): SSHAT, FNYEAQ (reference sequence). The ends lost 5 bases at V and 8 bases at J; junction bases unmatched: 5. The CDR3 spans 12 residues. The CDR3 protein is CASSPLTGEAFF. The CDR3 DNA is TGTGCCAGCAGCCCCCTGACAGGGGAAGCTTTCTTT.

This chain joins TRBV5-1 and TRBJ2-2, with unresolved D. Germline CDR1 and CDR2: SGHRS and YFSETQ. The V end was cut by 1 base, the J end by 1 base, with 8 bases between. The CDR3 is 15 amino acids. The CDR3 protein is CASSLWQENTGELFF. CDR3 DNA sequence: TGCGCCAGCAGCTTGTGGCAGGAGAACACCGGGGAGCTGTTTTTT.

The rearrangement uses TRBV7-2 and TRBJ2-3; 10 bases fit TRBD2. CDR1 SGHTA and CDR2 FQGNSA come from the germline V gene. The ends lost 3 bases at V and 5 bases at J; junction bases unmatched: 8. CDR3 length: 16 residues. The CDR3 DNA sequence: TGTGCCAGCAGCTTCGTAAGCGGGGGGGCTGGAGATACGCAGTATTTT. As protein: CASSFVSGGAGDTQYF.

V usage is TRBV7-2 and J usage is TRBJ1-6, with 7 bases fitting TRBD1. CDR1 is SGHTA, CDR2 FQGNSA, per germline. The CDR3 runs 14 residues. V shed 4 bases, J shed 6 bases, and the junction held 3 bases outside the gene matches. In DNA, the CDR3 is TGTGCCAGCAGCTCGGACAGGTTTAATTCACCCCTCCACTTT. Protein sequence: CASSSDRFNSPLHF.

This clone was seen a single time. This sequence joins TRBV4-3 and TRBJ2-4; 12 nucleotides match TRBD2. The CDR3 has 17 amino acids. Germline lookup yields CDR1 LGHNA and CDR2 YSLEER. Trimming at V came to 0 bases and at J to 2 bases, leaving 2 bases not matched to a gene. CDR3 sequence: CASSQDLAGGTKNIQYF. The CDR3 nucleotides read TGCGCCAGCAGCCAAGATCTAGCGGGGGGGACCAAAAACATTCAGTACTTC.

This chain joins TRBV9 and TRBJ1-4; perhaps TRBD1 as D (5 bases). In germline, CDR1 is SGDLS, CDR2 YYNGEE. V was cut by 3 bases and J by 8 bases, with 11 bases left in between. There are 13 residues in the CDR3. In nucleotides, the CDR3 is TGTGCCAGCAGCGCCGGGGGGAGGGAAAAACTGTTTTTT. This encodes CASSAGGREKLFF.

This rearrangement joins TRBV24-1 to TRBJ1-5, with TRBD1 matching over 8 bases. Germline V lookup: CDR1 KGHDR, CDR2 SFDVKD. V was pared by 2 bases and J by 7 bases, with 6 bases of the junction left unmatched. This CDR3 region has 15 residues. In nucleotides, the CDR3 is TGTGCCACCAGTGATTCCAGGGGGCGTCAACAGCCCCAGCATTTT. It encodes CATSDSRGRQQPQHF.

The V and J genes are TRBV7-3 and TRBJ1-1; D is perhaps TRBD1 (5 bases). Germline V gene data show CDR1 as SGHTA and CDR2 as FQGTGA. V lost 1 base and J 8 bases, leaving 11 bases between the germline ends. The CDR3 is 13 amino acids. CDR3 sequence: CASSLIVDSEAFF. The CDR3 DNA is TGTGCCAGCAGCTTAATAGTAGACAGCGAAGCTTTCTTT.

This chain's CDR3 is CASSSTGQGSGYTF. DNA for the CDR3: TGTGCCAGTAGTTCGACGGGACAGGGGAGCGGCTACACCTTC. The genes are TRBV19 and TRBJ1-2; 10 bases agree with TRBD1. The ends lost 5 bases at V and 8 bases at J; junction bases unmatched: 8. Germline V gene data show CDR1 as LNHDA and CDR2 as SQIVND (reference sequence). CDR3 size: 14 residues.

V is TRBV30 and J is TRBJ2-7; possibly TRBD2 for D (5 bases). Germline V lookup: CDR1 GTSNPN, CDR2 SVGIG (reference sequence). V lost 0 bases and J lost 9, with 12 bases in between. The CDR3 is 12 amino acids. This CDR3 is CAWSVWASGQYF. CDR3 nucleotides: TGTGCCTGGAGTGTATGGGCGAGCGGGCAGTACTTC.

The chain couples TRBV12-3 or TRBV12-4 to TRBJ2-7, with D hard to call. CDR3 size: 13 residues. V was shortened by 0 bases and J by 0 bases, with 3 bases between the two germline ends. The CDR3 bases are TGTGCCAGCAGTTTAGCTAGCTCCTACGAGCAGTACTTC. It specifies CASSLASSYEQYF.